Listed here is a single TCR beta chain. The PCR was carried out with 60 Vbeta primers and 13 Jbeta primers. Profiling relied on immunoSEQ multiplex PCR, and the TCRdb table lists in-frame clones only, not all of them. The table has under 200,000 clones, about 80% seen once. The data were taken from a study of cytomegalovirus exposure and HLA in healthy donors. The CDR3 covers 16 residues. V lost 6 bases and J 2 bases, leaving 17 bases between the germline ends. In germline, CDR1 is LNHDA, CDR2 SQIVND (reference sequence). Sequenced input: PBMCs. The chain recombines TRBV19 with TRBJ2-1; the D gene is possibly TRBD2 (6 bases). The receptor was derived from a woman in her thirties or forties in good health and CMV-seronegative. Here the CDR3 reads CASSAGPPPTYNEQFF. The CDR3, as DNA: TGTGCCAGTAGCGCGGGACCCCCGCCTACCTACAATGAGCAGTTCTTC.